The rows below give T cell receptor beta chains drawn from one sample of a study of radiotherapy plus CTLA-4 blockade in lung cancer. Some clones are missing from TCRdb's copy, which holds only in-frame ones; the method was immunoSEQ multiplex PCR. The table shows tens of thousands of clones, with approximately 79% occurring only once. The sequencing here drew on peripheral blood, taken from a patient treated with radiotherapy plus ipilimumab. These receptors all come from a human donor with non-small cell lung cancer who had stable disease on radiotherapy plus ipilimumab. Each CDR3 is given with its conserved first and last residue.

j_call,v_call,cdr3_aa
TRBJ2-3,TRBV5-6,CASSWRSGRYADTQYF
TRBJ2-1,TRBV30,CAWSSGGAGAYNEQFF
TRBJ2-1,TRBV5-1,CASSIRSSYNEQFF
TRBJ2-7,TRBV27,CASGRFYEQYF
TRBJ2-1,TRBV6-1,CASRQSVDNEQFF
TRBJ1-2,TRBV7-9,CASTPGQDNGYTF
TRBJ1-5,TRBV28,CASRGAGISNQPQHF
TRBJ1-2,TRBV6-1,CASRPPRDRGLGYTF
TRBJ1-2,TRBV5-1,CASSLGQGAGDGYTF
TRBJ2-2,TRBV10-3,CAITQLAGGPGTGELFF
TRBJ1-2,TRBV7-2,CASSLRLPATYNHF
TRBJ2-1,TRBV19,CASSVHPGTGVNEQFF
TRBJ2-7,TRBV19,CASSKDLKPYEQYF
TRBJ1-2,TRBV7-9,CASSLGELRGYTF
TRBJ1-6,TRBV5-8,CASSPDRGNSPLHF
TRBJ2-1,TRBV2,CASSIPGLADFSSYNEQFF
TRBJ1-1,TRBV4-1,CASRGSPSQNTEAFF
TRBJ1-1,TRBV19,CASRGQVEAFF
TRBJ1-1,TRBV13,CASSSGTGSFGKSEAFF
TRBJ2-5,TRBV5-6,CASSLGGSGETQYF
TRBJ1-5,TRBV5-8,CASSLDRQPQHF
TRBJ1-6,TRBV7-2,CASSLGGTDNSPLHF
TRBJ1-2,TRBV5-1,CASSAHRGPNGYTF
TRBJ1-2,TRBV18,CASSRQAGGGYTF
TRBJ1-2,TRBV4-1,CASSQPAGTGEGYGYTF
TRBJ1-5,TRBV6-6,CASSKQEQPQHF
TRBJ2-1,TRBV25-1,CASSGTINEQFF
TRBJ1-3,TRBV7-2,CASSETVRGATGNTIYF
TRBJ2-5,TRBV7-2,CASSPRDAEETQYF
TRBJ2-5,TRBV7-8,CASSLGGRTSQETQYF
TRBJ2-2,TRBV9,CASSVEGAARTGELFF
TRBJ2-5,TRBV5-4,CASRTGQGAGETQYF
TRBJ2-1,TRBV9,CASSVAPFQGYSYNEQFF
TRBJ2-1,TRBV7-2,CASSLGLAGVNEQFF
TRBJ2-5,TRBV11-2,CASSSSGEETQYF
TRBJ1-1,TRBV18,CASSPDRQGLGNTEAFF
TRBJ2-7,TRBV27,CASSLSAGYSYEQYF
TRBJ1-4,TRBV27,CASSTPQGARREKLFF
TRBJ1-5,TRBV7-9,CASSHNRGGGNQPQHF
TRBJ1-6,TRBV11-2,CASSPMTGGVNSPLHF
TRBJ2-3,TRBV7-2,CASSLLDYGTDTQYF
TRBJ1-6,TRBV5-6,CASSLNFRNSPLHF
TRBJ2-4,TRBV6-5,CASSAGGTKNIQYF
TRBJ2-1,TRBV18,CASSPPSNYNEQFF
TRBJ1-1,TRBV6-5,CASRWDRANTEAFF
TRBJ2-2,TRBV2,CASSEAGAGTGELFF
TRBJ1-1,TRBV11-2,CASSLAENTEAFF
TRBJ1-2,TRBV11-2,CASSLGGARDPNYGYTF
TRBJ2-2,TRBV7-6,CASSLGGNTGELFF
TRBJ2-4,TRBV19,CASSSVRQYF
TRBJ2-3,TRBV9,CASSVGVDTQYF
TRBJ1-3,TRBV28,CASSRRDRAGNTIYF
TRBJ1-1,TRBV15,CATSRDLIASDTEAFF
TRBJ1-6,TRBV7-9,CAVPGGPGGSPLHF
TRBJ2-3,TRBV18,CASSPGGGGDTQYF
TRBJ1-2,TRBV29-1,CSVGDGRSYTF
TRBJ1-3,TRBV9,CASSVEEGAAGNTIYF
TRBJ2-7,TRBV7-2,CASSLDRGGGYEQYF
TRBJ2-7,TRBV6-5,CASTPGESYEQYF